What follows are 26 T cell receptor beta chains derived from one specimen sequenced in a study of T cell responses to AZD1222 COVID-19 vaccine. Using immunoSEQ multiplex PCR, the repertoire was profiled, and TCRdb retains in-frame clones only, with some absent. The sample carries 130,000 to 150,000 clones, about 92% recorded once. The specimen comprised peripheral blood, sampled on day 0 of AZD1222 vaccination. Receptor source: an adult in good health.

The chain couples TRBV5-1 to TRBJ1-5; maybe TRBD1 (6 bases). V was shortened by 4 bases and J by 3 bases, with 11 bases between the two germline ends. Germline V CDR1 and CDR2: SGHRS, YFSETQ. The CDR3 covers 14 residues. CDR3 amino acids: CASSPGQLNQPQHF. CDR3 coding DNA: TGCGCCAGCAGCCCCGGACAGCTCAATCAGCCCCAGCATTTT.

This CDR3 reads CASSYSGTGSGNTIYF. The CDR3 bases are TGTGCCAGCAGTTACTCCGGGACAGGCTCTGGAAACACCATATATTTT. The chain couples TRBV6-5 to TRBJ1-3, with TRBD1 matching 8 bases. CDR3 length: 16 residues. The V segment lost 0 bases and the J segment 0 bases; nucleotides outside the gene matches: 1. CDR1 and CDR2 (germline): MNHEY, SVGAGI.

Here the CDR3 DNA reads TGTGCCAGCAGCTTCACAGATAACTCTGGAAACACCATATATTTT. Translation gives CASSFTDNSGNTIYF. The V and J genes are TRBV11-2 and TRBJ1-3; D remains unclear. The germline gives CDR1 SGHAT, CDR2 FQNNGV. The length of the CDR3 is 15 residues. The V end was cut by 3 bases, the J end by 0 bases, with 9 bases between.

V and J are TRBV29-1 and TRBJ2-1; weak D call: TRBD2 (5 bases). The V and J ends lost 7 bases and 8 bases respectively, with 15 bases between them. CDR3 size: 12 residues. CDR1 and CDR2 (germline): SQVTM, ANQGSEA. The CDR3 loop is CSGEPGYDEQFF. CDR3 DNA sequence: TGCAGCGGAGAACCGGGATACGATGAGCAGTTCTTC.

CDR3 region: CASSESRAFTGEQFF. For the CDR3, the DNA is TGTGCCAGCAGTGAGAGCAGGGCTTTCACGGGTGAGCAGTTCTTC. This chain links TRBV6-1 with TRBJ2-1; perhaps TRBD1 as D (5 bases). Per germline, CDR1 MNHNS and CDR2 SASEGT. This CDR3 is built from 15 residues. Trimming took 3 bases from V and 9 from J, leaving 18 bases between them.

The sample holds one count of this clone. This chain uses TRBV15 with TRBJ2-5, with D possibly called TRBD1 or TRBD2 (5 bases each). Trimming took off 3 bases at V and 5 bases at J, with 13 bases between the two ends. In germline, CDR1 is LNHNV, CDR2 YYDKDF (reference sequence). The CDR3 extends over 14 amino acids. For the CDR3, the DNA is TGTGCCACCAGCAGGGAGAAAGGGACGGAGACCCAGTACTTC. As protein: CATSREKGTETQYF.

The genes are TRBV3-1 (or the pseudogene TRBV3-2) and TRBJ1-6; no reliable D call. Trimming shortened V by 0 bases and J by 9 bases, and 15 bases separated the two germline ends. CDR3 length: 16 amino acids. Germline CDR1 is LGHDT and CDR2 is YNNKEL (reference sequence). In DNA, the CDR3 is TGTGCCAGCAGCCAAGAAATGTCATCTCCCACTTCACCCCTCCACTTT. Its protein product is CASSQEMSSPTSPLHF.

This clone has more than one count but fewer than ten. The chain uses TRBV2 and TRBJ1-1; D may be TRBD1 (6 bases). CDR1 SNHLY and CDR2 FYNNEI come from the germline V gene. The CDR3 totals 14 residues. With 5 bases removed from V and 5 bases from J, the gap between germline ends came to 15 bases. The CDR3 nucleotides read TGTGCCAGCAGTTTACAGGGCGTAGGGACTGAAGCTTTCTTT. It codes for CASSLQGVGTEAFF.

In DNA form, the CDR3 reads TGTGCCAGCAGCCGCGACCCCCTCGCGGGGGCCTACGAGCAGTACTTC. The encoded protein is CASSRDPLAGAYEQYF. The V and J genes are TRBV4-2 and TRBJ2-7, with TRBD2 matching 7 bases. Germline CDR1 is LGHNA and CDR2 is YNFKEQ. The J segment lost 2 bases and the V segment lost 4 bases, leaving 11 bases of the junction unmatched. The CDR3 is made up of 16 amino acids.

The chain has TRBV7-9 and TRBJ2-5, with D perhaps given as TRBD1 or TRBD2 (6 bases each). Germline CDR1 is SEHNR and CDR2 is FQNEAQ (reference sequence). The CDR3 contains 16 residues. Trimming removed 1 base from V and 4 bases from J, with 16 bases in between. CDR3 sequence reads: CASSLDGGQLGETQYF. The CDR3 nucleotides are TGTGCCAGCAGCTTAGATGGGGGGCAATTAGGAGAGACCCAGTACTTC.

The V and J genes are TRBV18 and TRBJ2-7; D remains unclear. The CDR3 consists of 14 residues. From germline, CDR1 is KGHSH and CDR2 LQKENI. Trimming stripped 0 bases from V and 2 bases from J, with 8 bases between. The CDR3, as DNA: TGTGCCAGCTCACCACCAGGAATACCCTACGAGCAGTACTTC. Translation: CASSPPGIPYEQYF.

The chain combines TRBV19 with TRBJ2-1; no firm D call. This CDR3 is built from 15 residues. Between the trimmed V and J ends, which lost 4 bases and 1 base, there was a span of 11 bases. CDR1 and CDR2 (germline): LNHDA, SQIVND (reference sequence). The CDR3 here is CASSTALGSYNEQFF. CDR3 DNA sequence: TGTGCCAGTAGTACGGCCTTGGGGTCCTACAATGAGCAGTTCTTC.

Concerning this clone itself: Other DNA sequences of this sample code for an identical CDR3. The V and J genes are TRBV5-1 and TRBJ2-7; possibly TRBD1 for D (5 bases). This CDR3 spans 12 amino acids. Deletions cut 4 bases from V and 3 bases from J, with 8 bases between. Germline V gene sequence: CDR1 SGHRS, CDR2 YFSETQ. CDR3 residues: CASSGQGYEQYF. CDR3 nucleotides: TGCGCCAGCAGCGGTCAGGGCTACGAGCAGTACTTC.

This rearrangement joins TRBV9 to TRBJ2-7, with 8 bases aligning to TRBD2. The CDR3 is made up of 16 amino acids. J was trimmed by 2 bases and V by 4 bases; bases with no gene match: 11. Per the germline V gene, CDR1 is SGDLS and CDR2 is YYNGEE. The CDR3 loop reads CASSPRIAGLAYEQYF. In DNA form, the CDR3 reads TGTGCCAGCAGCCCCCGGATAGCGGGACTTGCCTACGAGCAGTACTTC.

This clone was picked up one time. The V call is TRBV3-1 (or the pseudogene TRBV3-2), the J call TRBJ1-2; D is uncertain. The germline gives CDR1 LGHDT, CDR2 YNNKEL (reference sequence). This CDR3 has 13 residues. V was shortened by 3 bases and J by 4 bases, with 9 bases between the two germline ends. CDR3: CASSHTGSYGYTF. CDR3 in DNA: TGTGCCAGCAGCCACACGGGGTCCTATGGCTACACCTTC.

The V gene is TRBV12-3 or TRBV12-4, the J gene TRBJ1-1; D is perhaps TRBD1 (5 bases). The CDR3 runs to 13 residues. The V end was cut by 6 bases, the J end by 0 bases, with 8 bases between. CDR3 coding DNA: TGTGCCAGCAGCCAACAGGTGAACACTGAAGCTTTCTTT. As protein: CASSQQVNTEAFF.

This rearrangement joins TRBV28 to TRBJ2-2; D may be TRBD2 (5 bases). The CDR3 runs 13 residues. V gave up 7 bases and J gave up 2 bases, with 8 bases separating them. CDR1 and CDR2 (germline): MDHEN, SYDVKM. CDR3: CASMRVNTGELFF. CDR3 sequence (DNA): TGTGCCAGCATGCGGGTAAACACCGGGGAGCTGTTTTTT.

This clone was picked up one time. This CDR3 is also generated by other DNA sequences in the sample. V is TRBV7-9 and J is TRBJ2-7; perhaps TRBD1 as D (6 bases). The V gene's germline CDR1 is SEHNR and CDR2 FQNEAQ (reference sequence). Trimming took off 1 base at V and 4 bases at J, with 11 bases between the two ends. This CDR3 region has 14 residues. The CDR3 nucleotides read TGTGCCAGCAGCTTAGTAACAGGGCCGTACGAGCAGTACTTC. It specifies CASSLVTGPYEQYF.

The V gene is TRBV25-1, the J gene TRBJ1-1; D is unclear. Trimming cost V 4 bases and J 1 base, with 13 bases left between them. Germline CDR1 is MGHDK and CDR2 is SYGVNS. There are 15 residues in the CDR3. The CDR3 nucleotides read TGTGCCAGCAGTGCCCCCGGTCGACAGAACACTGAAGCTTTCTTT. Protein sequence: CASSAPGRQNTEAFF.

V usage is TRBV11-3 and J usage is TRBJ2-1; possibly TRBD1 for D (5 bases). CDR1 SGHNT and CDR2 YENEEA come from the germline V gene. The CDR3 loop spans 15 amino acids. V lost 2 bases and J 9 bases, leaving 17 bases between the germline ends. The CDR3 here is CASSLRAGRDTEQFF. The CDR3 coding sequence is TGTGCCAGCAGCTTAAGGGCAGGGCGCGATACTGAGCAGTTCTTC. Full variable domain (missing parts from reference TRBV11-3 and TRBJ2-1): EAGVVQSPRYKIIEKKQPVAFWCNPISGHNTLYWYLQNLGQGPELLIRYENEEAVDDSQLPKDRFSAERLKGVDSTLKIQPAELGDSAVYLCASSLRAGRDTEQFFGPGTRLTVL.

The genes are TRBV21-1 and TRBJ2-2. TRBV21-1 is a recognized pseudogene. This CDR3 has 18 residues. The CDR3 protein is CASSKLIRGNKNTGELFF. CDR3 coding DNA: TGTGCCAGCAGCAAACTGATCCGGGGCAATAAGAACACCGGGGAGCTGTTTTTT.

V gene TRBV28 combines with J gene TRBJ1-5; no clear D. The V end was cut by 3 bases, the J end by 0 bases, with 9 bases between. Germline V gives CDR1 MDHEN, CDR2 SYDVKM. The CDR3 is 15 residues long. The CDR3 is CASSLAGSSNQPQHF. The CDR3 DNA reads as TGTGCCAGCAGTTTGGCGGGTTCTAGCAATCAGCCCCAGCATTTT.

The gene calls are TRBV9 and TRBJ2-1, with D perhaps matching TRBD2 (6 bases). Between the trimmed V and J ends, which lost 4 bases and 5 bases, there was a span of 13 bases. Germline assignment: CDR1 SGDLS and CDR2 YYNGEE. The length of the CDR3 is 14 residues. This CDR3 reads CASSPRDFHNEQFF. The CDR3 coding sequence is TGTGCCAGCAGCCCCCGGGACTTTCACAATGAGCAGTTCTTC.

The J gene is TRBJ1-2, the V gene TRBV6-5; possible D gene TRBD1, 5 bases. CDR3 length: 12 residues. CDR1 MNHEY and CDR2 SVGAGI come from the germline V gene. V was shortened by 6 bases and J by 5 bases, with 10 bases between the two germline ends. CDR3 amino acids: CASSSDTYGYTF. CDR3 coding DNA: TGTGCCAGCAGCTCGGACACTTATGGCTACACCTTC.

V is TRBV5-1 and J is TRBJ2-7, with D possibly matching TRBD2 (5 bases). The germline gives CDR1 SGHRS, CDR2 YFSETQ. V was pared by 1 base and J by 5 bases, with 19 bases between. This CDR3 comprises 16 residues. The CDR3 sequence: CASSLSGNVNGDEQYF. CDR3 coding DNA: TGCGCCAGCAGCTTGAGCGGAAATGTCAACGGGGACGAGCAGTACTTC.

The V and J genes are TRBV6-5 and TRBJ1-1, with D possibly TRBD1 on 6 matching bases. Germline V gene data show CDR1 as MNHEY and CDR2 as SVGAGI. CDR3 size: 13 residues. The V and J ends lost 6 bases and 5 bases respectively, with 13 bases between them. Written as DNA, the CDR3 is TGTGCCAGCAGGGTAACAGGGAAGACTGAAGCTTTCTTT. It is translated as CASRVTGKTEAFF.